A selection of T cell receptor beta chains follows, all from one sample in a study of cytomegalovirus exposure and HLA in healthy donors. Here immunoSEQ multiplex PCR was the method, and the copy in TCRdb shows in-frame clones only, minus some. This repertoire includes some 130,000 clones. Sequences were obtained from PBMCs. Source of these receptors: a man between 18 and 29 years old in good health and CMV-seronegative. CDR3s include the opening cysteine and the closing phenylalanine or tryptophan. The order of the fields is J gene, D gene, V gene, CDR3 protein, CDR3 DNA. D genes are given only for firm matches.

>TRBJ2-1|.|TRBV7-9
CASSPPSPIYNEQFF
TGTGCCAGCAGTCCACCCTCGCCTATATACAATGAGCAGTTCTTC
>TRBJ2-3|TRBD2|TRBV5-1
CASSLRGLAADTQYF
TGCGCCAGCAGCTTGAGGGGACTAGCGGCAGATACGCAGTATTTT
>TRBJ2-5|.|TRBV5-4
CASSPLPEGETQYF
TGTGCCAGCAGCCCCCTCCCGGAGGGAGAGACCCAGTACTTC
>TRBJ1-6|.|TRBV6-5
CASSYSSEGDSPLHF
TGTGCCAGCAGTTACTCTTCAGAGGGTGATTCACCCCTCCACTTT
>TRBJ1-2|TRBD1|TRBV12-5
CASALQGRYTF
TGTGCTAGTGCCCTACAGGGGCGCTACACCTTC
>TRBJ1-1|.|TRBV28
CASSLPRLTFF
TGTGCCAGCAGTTTGCCCAGGCTGACTTTCTTT
>TRBJ2-7|.|TRBV5-6
CASSFGDTAYEQYF
TGTGCCAGCAGCTTTGGGGACACCGCCTACGAGCAGTACTTC
>TRBJ1-5|.|TRBV11-2
CASSQNTGVGNQPQHF
TGTGCCAGCAGCCAAAATACGGGAGTGGGCAATCAGCCCCAGCATTTT
>TRBJ2-1|TRBD1|TRBV7-9
CASSPTRDRVDEQFF
TGTGCCAGCAGCCCAACCCGGGACAGGGTCGATGAGCAGTTCTTC
>TRBJ2-3|.|TRBV6-6
CASSYSSVDTQYF
TGTGCCAGCAGTTACTCGAGCGTAGATACGCAGTATTTT
>TRBJ2-2|.|TRBV4-1
CASSQRTANTGELFF
TGCGCCAGCAGCCAACGGACAGCGAACACCGGGGAGCTGTTTTTT
>TRBJ1-2|.|TRBV29-1
CSTRQDGYTF
TGCAGCACCCGACAGGATGGCTACACCTTC
>TRBJ1-2|.|TRBV29-1
CSVEQGGYTF
TGCAGCGTTGAACAGGGTGGCTACACCTTC
>TRBJ1-3|.|TRBV2
CASSEQETSGNTIYF
TGTGCCAGCAGTGAGCAGGAAACGTCTGGAAACACCATATATTTT
>TRBJ2-1|TRBD2|TRBV30
CAWSKTSGLYNEQFF
TGTGCCTGGAGTAAGACTAGCGGACTATACAATGAGCAGTTCTTC
>TRBJ1-5|TRBD1|TRBV4-1
CASSLLTGGWENQPQHF
TGCGCCAGCAGCCTACTGACAGGGGGTTGGGAAAATCAGCCCCAGCATTTT
>TRBJ1-2|TRBD1|TRBV7-9
CASSFRDGQGASNYGYTF
TGTGCCAGCAGTTTTAGAGATGGACAGGGGGCCTCTAACTATGGCTACACCTTC
>TRBJ2-7|TRBD1|TRBV30
CAWTRTGDEQYF
TGTGCCTGGACCCGGACAGGGGACGAGCAGTACTTC
>TRBJ1-1|.|TRBV29-1
CSVDGRANTEAFF
TGCAGCGTTGACGGCAGGGCGAACACTGAAGCTTTCTTT
>TRBJ1-1|.|TRBV27
CAAGQTNTEAFF
TGTGCCGCCGGACAGACGAACACTGAAGCTTTCTTT
>TRBJ2-2|TRBD2|TRBV5-1
CASTPGVAGVPGELFF
TGCGCCAGCACCCCGGGGGTAGCGGGGGTCCCCGGGGAGCTGTTTTTT
>TRBJ1-5|.|TRBV5-1
CASSIEVNQPQHF
TGCGCCAGCAGCATCGAGGTCAATCAGCCCCAGCATTTT
>TRBJ1-3|.|TRBV9
CASSAVRAPSGNTIYF
TGTGCCAGCAGCGCGGTGAGGGCTCCCTCTGGAAACACCATATATTTT
>TRBJ2-7|TRBD2|TRBV10-3
CAIRGLAVYEQYF
TGTGCCATCAGGGGACTAGCGGTTTACGAGCAGTACTTC
>TRBJ1-5|TRBD1|TRBV19
CASSSRTGGNQPQHF
TGTGCCAGTAGTAGCCGGACAGGGGGTAATCAGCCCCAGCATTTT
>TRBJ2-7|.|TRBV6-1
CASSEGGRGSEQYF
TGTGCCAGCAGTGAAGGTGGCAGGGGATCCGAGCAGTACTTC
>TRBJ2-7|TRBD1|TRBV28
CASSIQPGQGRIEQYF
TGTGCCAGCAGTATACAACCGGGACAGGGGCGGATCGAGCAGTACTTC
>TRBJ2-1|.|TRBV7-9
CASPSESSYNEQFF
TGTGCCAGCCCCTCTGAGTCCTCTTACAATGAGCAGTTCTTC
>TRBJ1-1|.|TRBV11-3
CASRTLSAGNTEAFF
TGTGCCAGCAGGACCCTCTCGGCGGGGAACACTGAAGCTTTCTTT
>TRBJ1-5|.|TRBV5-8
CASSGLNQPQHF
TGTGCCAGCAGCGGGCTTAATCAGCCCCAGCATTTT
>TRBJ2-5|.|TRBV6-6
CASSYNRDEETQYF
TGTGCCAGCAGTTACAACAGGGACGAAGAGACCCAGTACTTC
>TRBJ2-2|.|TRBV4-1
CASSQGLNTGELFF
TGCGCCAGCAGCCAGGGACTGAACACCGGGGAGCTGTTTTTT
>TRBJ2-2|.|TRBV19
CASSIAGPNTGELFF
TGTGCCAGTAGTATAGCGGGTCCGAACACCGGGGAGCTGTTTTTT
>TRBJ1-1|.|TRBV28
CASSLGGGADLNTEAFF
TGTGCCAGCAGCCTCGGCGGGGGGGCCGATCTGAACACTGAAGCTTTCTTT
>TRBJ2-3|.|TRBV28
CASSLYGQYTDTQYF
TGTGCCAGCAGTTTATATGGTCAGTACACAGATACGCAGTATTTT
>TRBJ1-1|TRBD1|TRBV6-1
CASSPQGAGATEAFF
TGTGCCAGCAGCCCTCAGGGGGCCGGTGCGACTGAAGCTTTCTTT
>TRBJ2-7|.|TRBV7-9
CASSLGGLSYEQYF
TGTGCCAGCAGCTTAGGGGGGCTCTCCTACGAGCAGTACTTC
>TRBJ2-7|TRBD1|TRBV5-4
CASSFSGTGPYEQYF
TGTGCCAGCAGCTTTTCCGGGACAGGCCCCTACGAGCAGTACTTC
>TRBJ2-7|TRBD1|TRBV6-5
CASSYSLQGGQYF
TGTGCCAGCAGTTACAGCCTACAGGGGGGGCAGTACTTC
>TRBJ2-3|TRBD2|TRBV5-1
CASSSTSAGGTDTQYF
TGCGCCAGCAGCTCAACCTCAGCGGGGGGGACAGATACGCAGTATTTT
>TRBJ2-2|.|TRBV5-5
CASTLYTGELFF
TGTGCCAGCACCCTCTACACCGGGGAGCTGTTTTTT
>TRBJ1-1|.|TRBV30
CAWSTGTTEAFF
TGTGCCTGGAGTACAGGGACCACTGAAGCTTTCTTT
>TRBJ2-3|TRBD2|TRBV19
CASGGVTDTQYF
TGTGCCAGTGGGGGGGTCACAGATACGCAGTATTTT
>TRBJ1-2|.|TRBV4-1
CASSQEAPITYGYTF
TGCGCCAGCAGCCAAGAGGCCCCGATCACCTATGGCTACACCTTC
>TRBJ2-5|.|TRBV19
CASSTQQGAETQYF
TGTGCCAGTAGTACCCAACAGGGCGCGGAGACCCAGTACTTC
>TRBJ1-2|.|TRBV19
CASSIQGLNYGYTF
TGTGCCAGTAGTATCCAGGGCTTGAACTATGGCTACACCTTC
>TRBJ1-1|TRBD1|TRBV5-6
CASSFGQGTEAFF
TGTGCCAGCAGCTTTGGACAGGGTACTGAAGCTTTCTTT
>TRBJ2-1|TRBD1|TRBV19
CASRTQGGSQFF
TGTGCCAGTAGGACACAGGGGGGCTCCCAGTTCTTC
>TRBJ1-2|.|TRBV6-5
CASSQPMAYGYTF
TGTGCCAGCAGTCAACCAATGGCCTATGGCTACACCTTC
>TRBJ1-4|.|TRBV6-1
CASSGKTVATNEKLFF
TGTGCCAGCAGTGGTAAGACAGTTGCAACTAATGAAAAACTGTTTTTT
>TRBJ2-2|.|TRBV7-2
CASSSRGGATGELFF
TGTGCCAGCAGCTCGCGAGGGGGGGCCACCGGGGAGCTGTTTTTT
>TRBJ2-3|TRBD2|TRBV9
CASSVEPKGLAGYTQYF
TGTGCCAGCAGCGTAGAACCAAAGGGTCTAGCGGGATATACGCAGTATTTT